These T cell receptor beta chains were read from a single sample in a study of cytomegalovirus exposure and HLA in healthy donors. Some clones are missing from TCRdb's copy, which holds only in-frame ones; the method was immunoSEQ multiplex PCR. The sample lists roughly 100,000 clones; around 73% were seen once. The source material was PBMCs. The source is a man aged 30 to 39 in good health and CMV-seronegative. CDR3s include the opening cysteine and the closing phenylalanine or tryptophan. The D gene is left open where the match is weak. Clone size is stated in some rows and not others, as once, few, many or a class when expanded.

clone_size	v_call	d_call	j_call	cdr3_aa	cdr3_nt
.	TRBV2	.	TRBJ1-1	CASSVEANTEAFF	TGTGCCAGCAGTGTCGAAGCGAACACTGAAGCTTTCTTT
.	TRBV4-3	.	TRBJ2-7	CASSQDGQGFYEQYF	TGCGCCAGCAGCCAAGATGGTCAGGGGTTCTACGAGCAGTACTTC
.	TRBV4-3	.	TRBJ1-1	CASSLGTEFEAFF	TGCGCCAGCAGCCTCGGGACTGAATTCGAAGCTTTCTTT
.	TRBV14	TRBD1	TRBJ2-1	CASSQLGQAYNEQFF	TGTGCCAGCAGCCAGCTAGGACAGGCATACAATGAGCAGTTCTTC
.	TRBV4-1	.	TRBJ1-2	CASSQEAGPNGYTF	TGCGCCAGCAGCCAAGAGGCAGGTCCGAATGGCTACACCTTC
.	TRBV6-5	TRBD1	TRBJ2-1	CASSFRQGVEQFF	TGTGCCAGCAGTTTTAGACAGGGGGTTGAGCAGTTCTTC
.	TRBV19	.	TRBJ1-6	CASSPGGNILHF	TGTGCCAGTAGTCCGGGGGGGAACATCCTCCACTTT
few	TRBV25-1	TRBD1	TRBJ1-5	CASSEPGQGNQPQHF	TGTGCCAGCAGTGAACCGGGACAGGGCAATCAGCCCCAGCATTTT
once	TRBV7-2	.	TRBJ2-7	CASSLAGADEQYF	TGTGCCAGCAGCTTAGCGGGGGCCGACGAGCAGTACTTC
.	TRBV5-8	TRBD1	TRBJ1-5	CASSYLQGAFRQPQHF	TGTGCCAGCAGCTATTTACAGGGGGCGTTCCGTCAGCCCCAGCATTTT
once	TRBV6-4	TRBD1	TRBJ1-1	CASSLTGSATEAFF	TGTGCCAGCAGTTTGACAGGGTCGGCCACTGAAGCTTTCTTT
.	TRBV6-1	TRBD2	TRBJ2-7	CAIRLAGAYEQYF	TGTGCCATCCGACTAGCGGGAGCTTACGAGCAGTACTTC
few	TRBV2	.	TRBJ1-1	CASRGGVEGEAFF	TGTGCCAGCAGAGGAGGGGTGGAGGGGGAAGCTTTCTTT
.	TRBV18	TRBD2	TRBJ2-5	CASSPALGGSVGEETQYF	TGTGCCAGCTCACCAGCGCTCGGGGGGTCCGTCGGCGAAGAGACCCAGTACTTC
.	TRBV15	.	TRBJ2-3	CATSREACGARDTQYF	TGTGCCACCAGCAGAGAAGCTTGCGGAGCCCGAGATACGCAGTATTTT
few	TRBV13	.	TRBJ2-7	CASSLIQGPDYEQYF	TGTGCCAGCAGCTTGATACAGGGTCCCGACTACGAGCAGTACTTC
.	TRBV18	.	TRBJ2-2	CASSPTAETGELFF	TGTGCCAGCTCACCCACCGCGGAGACCGGGGAGCTGTTTTTT
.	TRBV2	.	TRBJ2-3	CASSEISGTDTQYF	TGTGCCAGCAGTGAAATCTCCGGCACAGATACGCAGTATTTT